This passage covers 8 T cell receptor beta chains from one sample sequenced in a study. TCRdb processed the RT-PCR reads anew with MiXCR; each CDR3 protein has one entry. Among 650,000 to 800,000 distinct CDR3 sequences listed, over 12% were seen once. Sequenced material: memory CD4+ T cells from blood. The source of these receptors is a female donor in good health, serving as a healthy control.

This clonotype was seen at least ten times. V usage is TRBV10-3 and J usage is TRBJ2-5, with D possibly TRBD2 on 5 matching bases. The CDR3 has 14 residues. V lost 0 bases to trimming and J lost 1 base, with 6 bases between them. Per the germline V gene, CDR1 is ENHRY and CDR2 is SYGVKD. The DNA of the CDR3 is TGTGCCATCAGTGAGTCGGGGAGCCAAGAGACCCAGTACTTC. It translates to CAISESGSQETQYF.

V usage is TRBV3-1 and J usage is TRBJ2-1, with TRBD2 identical over 10 bases. V gave up 4 bases and J gave up 7 bases; unmatched junction bases: 4. From germline, CDR1 is LGHDT and CDR2 YNNKEL (reference sequence). This CDR3 comprises 14 residues. The DNA of the CDR3 is TGTGCCAGCAGCCTTAGCGGGGGGCAGAATGAGCAGTTCTTC. Its protein product is CASSLSGGQNEQFF.

Only a few counts were recorded for this clonotype. The rearrangement uses TRBV28 and TRBJ2-7; weak D call: TRBD1 (6 bases). Germline CDR1 and CDR2: MDHEN and SYDVKM. The CDR3 has 13 residues. The germline V and J ends were trimmed by 5 bases and 6 bases, with 14 bases remaining between them. CDR3 coding DNA: TGTGCCAGCAGTCAGGGGATGACAGCCGAGCAGTACTTC. Protein: CASSQGMTAEQYF.

This clonotype was observed many times. This chain joins TRBV12-3 or TRBV12-4 and TRBJ1-4; D is unresolved. CDR3 size: 14 residues. V was pared by 3 bases and J by 4 bases, with 9 bases between. CDR3 bases: TGTGCCAGCAGTTTGGGAACGGATAATGAAAAACTGTTTTTT. Encoded protein: CASSLGTDNEKLFF.

The rearrangement joins TRBV27 to TRBJ2-1; 7 bases agree with TRBD2. Germline CDR1 is MNHEY and CDR2 is SMNVEV (reference sequence). Unmatched junction bases numbered 11, after V lost 5 bases and J lost 4 bases. The CDR3 runs 16 residues. Written as DNA, the CDR3 is TGTGCCAGCAGTCGCCTCCTAGCGGAAGATTACAATGAGCAGTTCTTC. Encoded protein: CASSRLLAEDYNEQFF.

The chain is built from TRBV2 and TRBJ1-1; 11 bases are shared with TRBD1. The CDR3 covers 14 residues. The germline gives CDR1 SNHLY, CDR2 FYNNEI. The trim removed 6 bases at V and 4 bases at J, leaving 4 bases unmatched. The CDR3 nucleotides are TGTGCCAGCAGGGGACAGGGGGGAAGCACTGAAGCTTTCTTT. Protein: CASRGQGGSTEAFF. Based on the CDR3 plus reference TRBV2 and TRBJ1-1, the full variable domain is EPEVTQTPSHQVTQMGQEVILRCVPISNHLYFYWYRQILGQKVEFLVSFYNNEISEKSEIFDDQFSVERPDGSNFTLKIRSTKLEDSAMYFCASRGQGGSTEAFFGQGTRLTVV.

This CDR3 is CSARPIGTAPYTNYGYTF. CDR3 in DNA: TGCAGTGCTAGACCAATTGGGACAGCGCCCTATACTAACTATGGCTACACCTTC. This chain connects TRBV20-1 to TRBJ1-2; the match to TRBD1 covers 7 bases. This CDR3 has 18 amino acids. Germline CDR1 is DFQATT and CDR2 is SNEGSKA (reference sequence). V lost 2 bases and J lost 0; bases outside the gene matches: 15.

V and J are TRBV15 and TRBJ2-7; D call uncertain. Germline CDR1 and CDR2: LNHNV and YYDKDF (reference sequence). This CDR3 has 13 residues. The V end was cut by 0 bases, the J end by 5 bases, with 8 bases between. CDR3 sequence reads: CATSRDLGHEQYF. In DNA, the CDR3 is TGTGCCACCAGCAGAGATCTAGGGCACGAGCAGTACTTC.